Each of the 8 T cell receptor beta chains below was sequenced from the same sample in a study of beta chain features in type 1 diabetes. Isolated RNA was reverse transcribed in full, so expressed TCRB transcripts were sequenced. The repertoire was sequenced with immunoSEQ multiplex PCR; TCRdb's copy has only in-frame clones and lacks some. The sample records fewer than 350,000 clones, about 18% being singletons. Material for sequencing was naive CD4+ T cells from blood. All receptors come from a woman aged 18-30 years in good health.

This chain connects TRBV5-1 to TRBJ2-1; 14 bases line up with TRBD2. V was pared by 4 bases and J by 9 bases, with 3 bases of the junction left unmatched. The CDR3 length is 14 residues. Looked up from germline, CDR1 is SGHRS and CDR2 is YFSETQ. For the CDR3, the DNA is TGCGCCAGCAGCCGGGGACTAGCGGGAGTTGAGCAGTTCTTC. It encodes CASSRGLAGVEQFF.

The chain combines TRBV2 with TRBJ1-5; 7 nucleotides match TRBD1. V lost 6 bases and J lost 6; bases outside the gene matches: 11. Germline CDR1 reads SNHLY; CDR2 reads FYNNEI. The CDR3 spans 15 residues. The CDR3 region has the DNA TGTGCCAGCAGCCCTCCGACAGGGTTGGCTCAGCCCCAGCATTTT. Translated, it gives CASSPPTGLAQPQHF.

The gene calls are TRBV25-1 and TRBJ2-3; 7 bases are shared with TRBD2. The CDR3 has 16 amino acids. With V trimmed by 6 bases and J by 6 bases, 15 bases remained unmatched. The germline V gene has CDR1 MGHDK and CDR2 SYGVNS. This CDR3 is CASSRTSSGVPDTQYF. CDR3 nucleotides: TGTGCCAGCAGCAGGACTAGTTCTGGGGTACCTGATACGCAGTATTTT.

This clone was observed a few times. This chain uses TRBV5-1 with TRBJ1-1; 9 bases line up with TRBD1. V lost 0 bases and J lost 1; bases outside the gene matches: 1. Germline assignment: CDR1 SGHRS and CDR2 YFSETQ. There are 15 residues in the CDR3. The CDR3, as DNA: TGCGCCAGCAGCTTGGGGACAGGGGCGAACACTGAAGCTTTCTTT. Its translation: CASSLGTGANTEAFF. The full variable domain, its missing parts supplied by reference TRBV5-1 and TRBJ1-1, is KAGVTQTPRYLIKTRGQQVTLSCSPISGHRSVSWYQQTPGQGLQFLFEYFSETQRNKGNFPGRFSGRQFSNSRSEMNVSTLELGDSALYLCASSLGTGANTEAFFGQGTRLTVV.

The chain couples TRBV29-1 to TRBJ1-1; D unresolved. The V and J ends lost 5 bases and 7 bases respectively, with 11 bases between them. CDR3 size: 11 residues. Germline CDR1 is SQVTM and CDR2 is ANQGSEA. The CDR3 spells CSVHSFDEAFF. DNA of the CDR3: TGCAGCGTTCACAGCTTCGATGAAGCTTTCTTT.

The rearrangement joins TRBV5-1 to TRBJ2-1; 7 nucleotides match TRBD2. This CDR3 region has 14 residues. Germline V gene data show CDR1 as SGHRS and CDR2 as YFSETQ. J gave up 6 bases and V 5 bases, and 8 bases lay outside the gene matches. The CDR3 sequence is CASSSSGPANEQFF. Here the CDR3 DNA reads TGCGCCAGCAGTAGTAGCGGGCCGGCCAATGAGCAGTTCTTC.

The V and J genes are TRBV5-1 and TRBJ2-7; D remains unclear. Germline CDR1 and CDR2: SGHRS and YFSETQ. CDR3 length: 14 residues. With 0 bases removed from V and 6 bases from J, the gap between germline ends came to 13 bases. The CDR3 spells CASSLELTKGEQYF. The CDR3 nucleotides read TGCGCCAGCAGCTTGGAATTGACAAAAGGCGAGCAGTACTTC.

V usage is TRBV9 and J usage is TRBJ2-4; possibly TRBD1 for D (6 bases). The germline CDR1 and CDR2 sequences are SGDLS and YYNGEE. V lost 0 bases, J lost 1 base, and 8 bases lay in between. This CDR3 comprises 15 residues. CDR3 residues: CASSVEGVAKNIQYF. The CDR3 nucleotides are TGTGCCAGCAGCGTAGAGGGGGTGGCCAAAAACATTCAGTACTTC.